This TCR beta chain was recorded in a study of beta chain features in type 1 diabetes. General study findings and limits: Researchers cautioned that cDNA sequencing could over-represent cells with high TCR expression.

Germline CDR1 KGHSH, CDR2 LQKENI. This CDR3 has 16 residues. The V segment lost 2 bases and the J segment 2 bases; nucleotides outside the gene matches: 7. The whole isolated RNA underwent reverse transcription, so sequencing captured expressed TCRB transcripts. This table comes from immunoSEQ multiplex PCR, and its TCRdb copy is limited to in-frame clones, with some not included. The repertoire holds more than 150,000 clones, with about an eighth as singletons. Sampling consisted of one heparinised blood draw per donor, averaging around 100 mL. This clone has ten or more counts. What it recognizes is unknown.

The material sequenced was central memory CD4+ T cells from blood. The chain recombines TRBV18 with TRBJ2-5; TRBD2 aligns across 8 bases. The sequence was collected from a woman between 18 and 30 years old in good health. Written as DNA, the CDR3 is TGTGCCAGCTCACCAACCAAGCGGGGGCTACAAGAGACCCAGTACTTC. Protein product: CASSPTKRGLQETQYF.